These 2 T cell receptor beta chains came from one sample sequenced in a study of T-cell reconstitution after alpha-beta-depleted transplantation in children. Unique molecular identifiers were incorporated into the prepared TCRbeta library. TCRdb reprocessed the PCR reads with MiXCR, giving one entry per CDR3 protein. The data show about 640,000 distinct CDR3 sequences, 16% seen once. Sequenced material: PBMCs from the stem cell graft donor, taken from the stem cell graft. Every receptor here comes from a human donor who donated a stem cell graft to a child with acute myeloid leukemia.

The chain has TRBV6-1 and TRBJ1-6; D is perhaps TRBD1 (5 bases). Per the germline V gene, CDR1 is MNHNS and CDR2 is SASEGT. The CDR3 length is 13 residues. Trimming removed 6 bases from V and 9 bases from J, with 12 bases in between. The CDR3 DNA is TGTGCCAGCAGGGACACAATTGGTTCACCCCTCCACTTT. As protein: CASRDTIGSPLHF.

This clonotype was detected many times. CDR3 in DNA: TGCAGTGCTGCCGACAGGGAAGAGGGCGATACGCAGTATTTT. Residues: CSAADREEGDTQYF. This rearrangement joins TRBV20-1 to TRBJ2-3, with TRBD1 identical over 7 bases. V lost 5 bases, J lost 6 bases, and 11 bases stayed unmatched. CDR3 size: 14 residues. Germline V gives CDR1 DFQATT, CDR2 SNEGSKA (reference sequence).